The clone carrying this T cell receptor (beta chain) has just one count. Its antigen is unidentified. Specified time point: peak reinfection, 3 to 8 weeks after reinfection detection. The sorted cells went straight to TCR sequencing with no prior in vitro expansion. People who inject drugs from Montreal's HEPCO study were the donors. This entry comes from a study of memory CD8 T cells in hepatitis C reinfection. For the study at large: A couple of donors cleared primary HCV but became chronic after reinfection. Peak reinfection samples were taken 3 to 8 weeks after detection. General study results and limits: A handful of donors were too few for definitive public clonotype conclusions.

Generated by immunoSEQ multiplex PCR, the TCRdb table keeps only in-frame clones and is missing some. This sample has tens of thousands of clones, with around 89% found just once. Germline-derived CDR1 and CDR2 are MNHEY and SMNVEV (reference sequence). The CDR3 is made up of 15 amino acids. The J segment lost 0 bases and the V segment lost 0 bases, leaving 2 bases of the junction unmatched. The sequence derives from a man aged 18-30 years with hepatitis C virus infection. The chain combines TRBV27 with TRBJ2-7, with 7 bases that match TRBD1. The specimen sequenced was naive CD8+ T cells sorted from blood. CDR3 protein: CASSLSWDSSYEQYF. As DNA, the CDR3 is TGTGCCAGCAGTTTATCCTGGGACAGCTCCTACGAGCAGTACTTC.